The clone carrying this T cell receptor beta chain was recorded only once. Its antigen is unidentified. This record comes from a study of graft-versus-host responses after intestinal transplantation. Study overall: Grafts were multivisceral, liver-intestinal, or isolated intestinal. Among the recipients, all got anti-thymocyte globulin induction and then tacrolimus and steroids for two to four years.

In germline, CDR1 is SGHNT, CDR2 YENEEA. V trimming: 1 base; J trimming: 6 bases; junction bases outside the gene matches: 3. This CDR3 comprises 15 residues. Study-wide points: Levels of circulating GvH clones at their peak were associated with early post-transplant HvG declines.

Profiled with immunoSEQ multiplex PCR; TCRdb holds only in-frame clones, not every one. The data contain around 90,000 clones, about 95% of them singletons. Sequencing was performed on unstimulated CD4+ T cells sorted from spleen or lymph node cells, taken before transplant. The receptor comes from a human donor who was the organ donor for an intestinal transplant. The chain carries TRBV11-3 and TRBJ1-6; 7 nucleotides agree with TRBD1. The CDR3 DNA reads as TGTGCCAGCAGCTTAGGAACAGGGGTTAATTCACCCCTCCACTTT. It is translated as CASSLGTGVNSPLHF.